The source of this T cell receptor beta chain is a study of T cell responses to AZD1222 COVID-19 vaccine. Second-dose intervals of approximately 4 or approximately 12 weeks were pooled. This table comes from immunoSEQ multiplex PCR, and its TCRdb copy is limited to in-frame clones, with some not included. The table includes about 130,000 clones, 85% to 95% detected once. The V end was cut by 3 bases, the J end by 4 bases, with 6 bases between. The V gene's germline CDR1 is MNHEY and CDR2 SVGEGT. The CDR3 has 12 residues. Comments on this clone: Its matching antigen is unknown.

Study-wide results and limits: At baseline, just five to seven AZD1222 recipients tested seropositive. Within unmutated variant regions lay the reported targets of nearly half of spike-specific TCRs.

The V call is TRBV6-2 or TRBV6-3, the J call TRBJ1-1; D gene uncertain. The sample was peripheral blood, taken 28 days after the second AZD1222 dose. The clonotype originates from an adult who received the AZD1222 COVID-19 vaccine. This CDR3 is CASSYEGTEAFF. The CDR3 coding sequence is TGTGCCAGCAGTTATGAGGGCACTGAAGCTTTCTTT.